Reported below is one T cell receptor beta chain. This specimen comes from a study of cytomegalovirus exposure and HLA in healthy donors. After removal of 5 bases from V and 7 bases from J, the junction contained 13 bases not matched to a gene. The CDR3 has 15 amino acids. Germline assignment: CDR1 SGHRS and CDR2 YFSETQ. It was with 60 Vbeta and 13 Jbeta primers that the PCR ran. TCRdb's table, derived via immunoSEQ multiplex PCR, lists solely in-frame clones and lacks some. Here the sample spans about 160,000 clones, 75% to 90% being singletons. The clonotype originates from a male donor in good health and CMV-seropositive. The sequenced material came from PBMCs. The rearrangement uses TRBV5-1 and TRBJ2-7; TRBD1 matches 9 bases. The CDR3 loop reads CASSFTGTGMREQYF. In DNA, the CDR3 is TGCGCCAGCAGTTTTACCGGGACAGGGATGCGGGAGCAGTACTTC.